This T cell receptor (beta chain) came from a study of blood T cell repertoires in COVID-19. Whole-study context: PBMCs, B-cell-depleted T cells, or T cells were the source of the cDNA or gDNA that made up the material.

The method was immunoSEQ multiplex PCR; TCRdb's version includes in-frame clones alone and lacks a portion of them. The sample includes 100,000 to 150,000 clones, around 89% of them seen just once. Germline V CDR1 and CDR2: ENHRY, SYGVKD. The CDR3 has 12 amino acids. Trimming removed 3 bases at V and 2 bases at J, with 5 bases between. What was sequenced was peripheral blood. The TCR originated in a man aged 55-75 years with COVID-19, enrolled during active disease. The chain links TRBV10-3 to TRBJ2-7, with D hard to call. As DNA, the CDR3 is TGTGCCATCAGTGACTTTCCCTACGAGCAGTACTTC. Amino acids: CAISDFPYEQYF.